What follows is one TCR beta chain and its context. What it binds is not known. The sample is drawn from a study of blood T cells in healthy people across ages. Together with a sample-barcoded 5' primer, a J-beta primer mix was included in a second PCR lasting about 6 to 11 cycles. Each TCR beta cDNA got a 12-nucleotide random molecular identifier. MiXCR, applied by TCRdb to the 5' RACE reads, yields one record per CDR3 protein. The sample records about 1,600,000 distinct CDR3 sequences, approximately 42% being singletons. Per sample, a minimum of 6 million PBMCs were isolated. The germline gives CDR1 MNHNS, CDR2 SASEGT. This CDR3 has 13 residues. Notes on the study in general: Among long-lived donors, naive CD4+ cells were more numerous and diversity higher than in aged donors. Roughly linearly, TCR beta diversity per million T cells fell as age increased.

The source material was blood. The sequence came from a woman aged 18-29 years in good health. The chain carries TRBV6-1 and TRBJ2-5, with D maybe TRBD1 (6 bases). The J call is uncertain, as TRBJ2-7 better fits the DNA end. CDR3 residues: CASSELGGSEQYF. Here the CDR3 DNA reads TGTGCCAGCAGCGAGTTAGGGGGAAGCGAGCAGTACTTC.